This T cell receptor (beta chain) was recorded in a study of OX40 agonist ivuxolimab in advanced cancers. Study-level background: Three patients had partial responses: one hepatocellular carcinoma, two cutaneous melanoma.

Overall study findings and caveats: People who partly responded at 0.1-3.0 mg/kg had some of the least clonal expansion seen. At doses 0.1 to 3.0 mg/kg, CD4+ and CD8+ clones expanded.

The CDR3 spans 13 residues. J was trimmed by 5 bases and V by 6 bases; bases with no gene match: 4. Germline V gene lookup returns CDR1 MNHEY and CDR2 SMNVEV (reference sequence). Using immunoSEQ multiplex PCR, the repertoire was profiled, and TCRdb retains in-frame clones only, with some absent. The repertoire includes about 89,000 clones, nearly 90% of them detected once, and 0.25% to 0.3% sits in the top ten. On this clone: Antigen unknown.

This clonotype was obtained from an adult with an advanced solid tumor such as melanoma, head and neck, liver or kidney cancer. V gene TRBV27 combines with J gene TRBJ2-1; 7 positions agree with TRBD1. Sequenced here: CD4+ or CD8+ T cells sorted from blood, sampled in a trial of the OX40 agonist ivuxolimab. CDR3 region: CASRYRGNNEQFF. CDR3 nucleotide sequence: TGTGCCAGCAGGTACAGGGGAAACAATGAGCAGTTCTTC.